This TCR beta chain was sequenced during a study of neurological immune-mediated disorders (dated by TCRdb to between 2018 and 2021). About the full investigation: Peripheral blood TCR-beta repertoires from patients with HTLV-I-associated myelopathy (HAM/TSP), patients with multiple sclerosis, and healthy controls were compared in the study using UMI-based sequencing. Longitudinal samples, technical triplicates and paired sorted CD4+ and CD8+ T-cell subsets, alongside PBMC samples, were included among the approximately 98 TCR-beta libraries. Of the approximately 66 subjects in the cohort, some 15 were HAM/TSP patients, some 34 were multiple sclerosis patients, and roughly 20 were healthy controls. On the study overall, not on this receptor specifically: TCR clonal expansion was highest in HAM/TSP patients and lowest in MS patients, with MS patients falling below even healthy controls. Across subjects, expanded clones never shared an identical CDR3 amino acid sequence, which suggests that the TCR-beta repertoires in every group were private.

Trimming at the junction amounts to 6 bases on V and 1 base on J, and the germline ends lie 13 bases apart. Counted from cysteine to phenylalanine, this CDR3 has 14 amino acids. The CDR3 DNA has 42 bases and is translated from base 1. From the germline V gene, CDR1 is MNHEY and CDR2 is SVGAGI. For the unsorted PBMC libraries, 2 million PBMCs were stored in RNAlater at -80 degrees C until RNA extraction and were used to generate the libraries. Peripheral blood was subjected to Ficoll-Hypaque density gradient centrifugation to isolate PBMCs, which were then cryopreserved in liquid nitrogen. This clonotype was seen ten or more times. Its specific antigen is unknown. No clone much larger than this one lies a single base away; base qualities are absent. To synthesize cDNA, template-switch 5'RACE was performed with a primer carrying a 10-nucleotide random unique molecular identifier so that each TCR transcript was tagged. Over 200 million TCR-beta sequences, covering 15-18 subjects, were produced in each sequencing run. Total RNA was extracted with the RNeasy kit. The KAPA Real-time Library Amplification kit was used to amplify TCR-beta VDJ regions with primers targeting the TCR constant region and the 5'RACE anchor. Sample indexes and Illumina adaptors were added in a first PCR, after which library yield was increased in a second PCR. After Ampure bead purification, the TCR product of roughly 650 bp was size-selected on a 2% E-gel SizeSelection system. Before pooling, library quality was assessed on a Bioanalyzer, concentration was determined with Qubit, and library quantification was performed with the Kapa Library Quantification kit. An Illumina HiSeq 2500 was used to sequence the libraries paired-end at 2 x 150 bp. To increase sequence diversity, roughly 24-32% phiX was spiked into each library pool. Under the source paper's analysis protocol: The quality-filtered reads were processed with the UMI-based MiGEC pipeline, whose error correction step removed more than 75% of the raw TCR sequences. IMGT germline references were used for alignment of VDJ genes, and clonotypes were defined by a unique CDR3 amino acid sequence together with V-J genes. Clonal expansion, Shannon diversity and CDR3 relatedness (CalcPairwiseDistances, ClusterSamples) were evaluated with VDJtools, and phylogenetic trees were built with CLCbio workbench. Using coefficient-of-variation modelling across technical triplicates, the study counted a clone as expanded if it had at least 8 unique UMIs. TCRdb reprocessing: public reads trimmed at Q25 with fastp, clones called with MiXCR, in-frame beta chains kept. Entries are consolidated by CDR3 protein sequence, retaining the most common genes and DNA. The V and J calls, along with clone size, are taken from TCRdb and not from the paper's own processing. This sample lists approximately 23,000 distinct CDR3 sequences; 8% to 13% were detected once. The ten largest clones add up to about a fifth of the sample.

This receptor was identified in a woman aged 55-69 years with HTLV-1-associated myelopathy (HAM/TSP). The sample comprised PBMCs. The chain joins TRBV6-5 to TRBJ2-7; confidence is insufficient to name the D gene. The CDR3 region reads CASSLSIRSYEQYF. The DNA is as follows: TGTGCCAGCAGCCTCTCTATCCGGTCCTACGAGCAGTACTTC.